The rows below give T cell receptor beta chains drawn from one sample of a study of Graves' ophthalmopathy and Graves' hyperthyroidism. TCRdb called the multiplex PCR reads again in MiXCR, with one record for every CDR3 protein. Counted here are over 200,000 distinct CDR3 sequences, 25% to 30% occurring once; the ten biggest clones make up about 9.1%. The sequenced sample consisted of peripheral blood. These receptors originate from a man aged 45-65 years with Graves' ophthalmopathy. CDR3s include the opening cysteine and the closing phenylalanine or tryptophan. The order of the fields is CDR3 length, D gene, clone size, V gene, J gene, CDR3 protein, CDR3 DNA. A D gene is named only where the DNA matches it firmly. The size of a clone is reported for some rows only, either as once, few or many, or as a class for expanded clones.

14	-	many	TRBV30	TRBJ1-2	CAWSFGLGEDGYTF	TGTGCCTGGAGCTTCGGGTTGGGAGAGGATGGCTACACCTTC
17	TRBD2	many	TRBV7-8	TRBJ2-2	CASSSSGGAYHTGELFF	TGTGCCAGCAGCTCTTCCGGGGGGGCCTATCACACCGGGGAGCTGTTTTTT
14	-	-	TRBV12-3/TRBV12-4	TRBJ2-7	CASSPSYRAYEQYF	TGTGCCAGCAGCCCCTCCTACAGGGCCTACGAGCAGTACTTC
12	-	many	TRBV18	TRBJ1-5	CASSPSGPPQHF	TGTGCCAGCTCACCTTCAGGTCCGCCCCAGCATTTT
15	TRBD1	-	TRBV19	TRBJ1-5	CASSGTGTSNQPQHF	TGTGCCAGTAGCGGGACAGGGACTAGCAATCAGCCCCAGCATTTT
14	-	many	TRBV28	TRBJ1-2	CASSVLIDSSGYTF	TGTGCCAGCAGTGTACTAATCGACAGCTCTGGCTACACCTTC
16	TRBD1	-	TRBV6-2/TRBV6-3	TRBJ2-5	CASSSRTGSKRETQYF	TGTGCCAGCAGTTCAAGGACAGGCTCTAAGAGGGAGACCCAGTACTTC
14	TRBD1	many	TRBV6-1	TRBJ2-7	CASLDRGVVDEQYF	TGTGCCAGCCTTGACAGGGGCGTCGTTGACGAGCAGTACTTC
16	-	-	TRBV15	TRBJ1-6	CATSREGGIGNSPLHF	TGTGCCACCAGCAGAGAAGGCGGGATTGGTAATTCACCCCTCCACTTT
17	TRBD1	many	TRBV11-1	TRBJ2-7	CASSLVGADRTSYEQYF	TGTGCCAGCAGCTTAGTGGGTGCGGACAGGACTTCCTACGAGCAGTACTTC
14	TRBD1	once	TRBV10-3	TRBJ2-7	CAISERTGPGEQYF	TGTGCCATCAGTGAGCGGACAGGGCCGGGGGAGCAGTACTTC
12	-	many	TRBV6-5	TRBJ1-5	CASSYTDTAQHF	TGTGCCAGCAGTTACACGGACACAGCCCAGCATTTT
15	TRBD1	many	TRBV19	TRBJ2-7	CASSWGDRGTYEQYF	TGTGCCAGTTCATGGGGGGACAGGGGAACCTACGAGCAGTACTTC
13	-	many	TRBV3-1	TRBJ2-7	CASSQAAQYEQYF	TGTGCCAGCAGCCAAGCGGCACAATACGAGCAGTACTTC
15	-	many	TRBV7-2	TRBJ2-3	CASSSDASWTDTQYF	TGTGCCAGCAGCTCGGACGCATCATGGACAGATACGCAGTATTTT
14	TRBD2	-	TRBV7-2	TRBJ2-7	CASSWGLAGGEQYF	TGTGCCAGCAGCTGGGGACTAGCGGGAGGGGAGCAGTACTTC
12	-	many	TRBV28	TRBJ2-7	CASTDLPGEQYF	TGTGCCAGCACCGACCTTCCGGGAGAGCAGTACTTC
17	TRBD2	many	TRBV28	TRBJ2-5	CASLRGGSGRALETQYF	TGTGCCAGCCTCCGGGGGGGTAGCGGGAGGGCCCTAGAGACCCAGTACTTC
14	TRBD1	many	TRBV12-3/TRBV12-4	TRBJ1-1	CASSQGAGYTEAFF	TGTGCCAGCAGCCAGGGGGCAGGGTATACTGAAGCTTTCTTT
15	-	many	TRBV5-1	TRBJ2-7	CASSLDPPSSYEQYF	TGCGCCAGCAGCTTGGATCCGCCCTCCTCCTACGAGCAGTACTTC
15	-	many	TRBV4-2	TRBJ1-6	CASSQVPAQNSPLHF	TGTGCCAGCAGCCAAGTCCCGGCTCAAAATTCACCCCTCCACTTT
14	TRBD1	-	TRBV29-1	TRBJ2-5	CSVVGQAAQETQYF	TGCAGCGTTGTTGGACAGGCTGCTCAAGAGACCCAGTACTTC
17	TRBD1	many	TRBV29-1	TRBJ2-5	CSVESDPSRGPGETQYF	TGCAGCGTTGAAAGTGACCCGTCCAGGGGGCCAGGAGAGACCCAGTACTTC
14	-	many	TRBV9	TRBJ1-5	CASSVDGSNQPQHF	TGTGCCAGCAGCGTAGATGGGAGCAATCAGCCCCAGCATTTT
15	TRBD2	many	TRBV9	TRBJ2-3	CASSGLAGETDTQYF	TGTGCCAGCAGCGGACTAGCGGGAGAAACAGATACGCAGTATTTT
15	TRBD1	many	TRBV12-3/TRBV12-4	TRBJ1-2	CASSIGTGVNYGYTF	TGTGCCAGCAGTATTGGGACAGGGGTGAACTATGGCTACACCTTC
12	-	-	TRBV6-1	TRBJ1-6	CASRALYSPLHF	TGTGCCAGCAGAGCCCTGTATTCACCCCTCCACTTT
15	-	many	TRBV27	TRBJ1-1	CASSLRGLWGTEAFF	TGTGCCAGCAGTTTAAGGGGACTCTGGGGGACTGAAGCTTTCTTT
14	TRBD1	many	TRBV19	TRBJ1-1	CASSRNRGGTEAFF	TGTGCCAGTAGTCGGAACAGGGGGGGTACTGAAGCTTTCTTT
13	-	many	TRBV29-1	TRBJ2-7	CSVAAGNSYEQYF	TGCAGCGTTGCCGCGGGCAACTCCTACGAGCAGTACTTC
11	-	many	TRBV9	TRBJ1-3	CASEGGNTIYF	TGTGCCAGCGAGGGGGGGAACACCATATATTTT
12	-	-	TRBV28	TRBJ1-1	CASSSDSLEAFF	TGTGCCAGCAGTTCCGACAGCCTAGAAGCTTTCTTT
13	-	-	TRBV19	TRBJ2-7	CASSISAGYEQYF	TGTGCCAGTAGTATATCCGCGGGTTACGAGCAGTACTTC
15	-	-	TRBV28	TRBJ2-7	CASSLGGPGSHEQYF	TGTGCCAGCAGTTTAGGGGGACCGGGTTCCCACGAGCAGTACTTC
14	-	many	TRBV30	TRBJ2-5	CAWNPGPTGETQYF	TGTGCCTGGAACCCGGGCCCGACCGGGGAGACCCAGTACTTC
13	-	many	TRBV18	TRBJ2-4	CASSPPSRDIQYF	TGTGCCAGCTCACCACCAAGCCGGGACATTCAGTACTTC